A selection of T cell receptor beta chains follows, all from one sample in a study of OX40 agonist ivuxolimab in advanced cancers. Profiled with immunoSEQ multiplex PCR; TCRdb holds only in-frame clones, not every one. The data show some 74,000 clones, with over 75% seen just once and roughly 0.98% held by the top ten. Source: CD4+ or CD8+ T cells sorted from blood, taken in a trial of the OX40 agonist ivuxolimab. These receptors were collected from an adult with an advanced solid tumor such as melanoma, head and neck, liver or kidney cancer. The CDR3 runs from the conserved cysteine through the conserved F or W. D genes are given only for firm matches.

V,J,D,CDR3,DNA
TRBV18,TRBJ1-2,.,CASSPKQNIYGYTF,TGTGCCAGCTCACCAAAACAGAACATCTATGGCTACACCTTC
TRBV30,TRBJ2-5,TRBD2,CAWSVLAGAGETQYF,TGTGCCTGGAGTGTACTAGCGGGAGCGGGGGAGACCCAGTACTTC
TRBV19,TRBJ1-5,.,CASSYGTLKSGSNQPQHF,TGTGCCAGTAGTTACGGGACCTTGAAATCTGGGAGCAATCAGCCCCAGCATTTT
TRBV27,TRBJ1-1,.,CASRLWGGGETEAFF,TGTGCCAGCAGGTTATGGGGTGGAGGAGAGACTGAAGCTTTCTTT
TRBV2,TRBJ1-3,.,CASRSWGGHGGLSGNTIYF,TGTGCCAGCAGGAGTTGGGGTGGGCATGGAGGACTCTCTGGAAACACCATATATTTT
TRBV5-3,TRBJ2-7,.,CARSRTPGSTTYEQYF,TGTGCCAGAAGCCGCACCCCCGGCAGCACAACCTACGAGCAGTACTTC
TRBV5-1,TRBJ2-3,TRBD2,CASSPSGGRADTQYF,TGCGCCAGCAGCCCCTCTGGCGGGAGAGCAGATACGCAGTATTTT
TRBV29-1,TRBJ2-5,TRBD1,CSVDRGRETQYF,TGCAGCGTTGACAGGGGGCGGGAGACCCAGTACTTC
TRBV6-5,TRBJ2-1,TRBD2,CASVRAGVGNEQFF,TGTGCCAGCGTGCGGGCGGGAGTGGGTAATGAGCAGTTCTTC
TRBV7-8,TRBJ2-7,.,CASSSERGGTLGYF,TGTGCCAGCAGCTCCGAACGGGGTGGGACGTTGGGGTACTTC
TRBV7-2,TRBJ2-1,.,CASSLVGRNEQFF,TGTGCCAGCAGCTTAGTCGGCCGCAATGAGCAGTTCTTC
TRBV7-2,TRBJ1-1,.,CASSLYEQLVAFF,TGTGCCAGCAGCTTATACGAACAGCTTGTGGCTTTCTTT
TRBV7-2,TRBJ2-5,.,CASSLFGVGTQYQETQYF,TGTGCCAGCAGTTTGTTTGGGGTAGGGACTCAGTACCAAGAGACCCAGTACTTC